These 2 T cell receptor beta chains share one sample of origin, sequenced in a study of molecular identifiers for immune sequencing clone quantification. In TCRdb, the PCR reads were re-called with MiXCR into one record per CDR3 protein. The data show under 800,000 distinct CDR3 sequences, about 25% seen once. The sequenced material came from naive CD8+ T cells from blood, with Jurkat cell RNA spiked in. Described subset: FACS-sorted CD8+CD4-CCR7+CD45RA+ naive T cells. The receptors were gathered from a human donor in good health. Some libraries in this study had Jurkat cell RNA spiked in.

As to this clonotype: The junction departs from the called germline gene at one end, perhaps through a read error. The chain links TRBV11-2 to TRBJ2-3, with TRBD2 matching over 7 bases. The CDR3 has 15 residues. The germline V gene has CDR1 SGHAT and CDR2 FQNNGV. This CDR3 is CASSPFRGSTDTQCF. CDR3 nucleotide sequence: TGTGCCAGCAGTCCATTCCGCGGGAGCACAGATACGCAGTGTTTT.

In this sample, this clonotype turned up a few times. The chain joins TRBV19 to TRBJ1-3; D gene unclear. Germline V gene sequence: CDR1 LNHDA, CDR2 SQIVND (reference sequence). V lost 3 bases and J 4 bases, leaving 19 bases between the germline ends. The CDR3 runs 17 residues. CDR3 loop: CASSMGGTVEGGNTIYF. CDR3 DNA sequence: TGTGCCAGTAGTATGGGAGGAACCGTTGAAGGGGGAAACACCATATATTTT.